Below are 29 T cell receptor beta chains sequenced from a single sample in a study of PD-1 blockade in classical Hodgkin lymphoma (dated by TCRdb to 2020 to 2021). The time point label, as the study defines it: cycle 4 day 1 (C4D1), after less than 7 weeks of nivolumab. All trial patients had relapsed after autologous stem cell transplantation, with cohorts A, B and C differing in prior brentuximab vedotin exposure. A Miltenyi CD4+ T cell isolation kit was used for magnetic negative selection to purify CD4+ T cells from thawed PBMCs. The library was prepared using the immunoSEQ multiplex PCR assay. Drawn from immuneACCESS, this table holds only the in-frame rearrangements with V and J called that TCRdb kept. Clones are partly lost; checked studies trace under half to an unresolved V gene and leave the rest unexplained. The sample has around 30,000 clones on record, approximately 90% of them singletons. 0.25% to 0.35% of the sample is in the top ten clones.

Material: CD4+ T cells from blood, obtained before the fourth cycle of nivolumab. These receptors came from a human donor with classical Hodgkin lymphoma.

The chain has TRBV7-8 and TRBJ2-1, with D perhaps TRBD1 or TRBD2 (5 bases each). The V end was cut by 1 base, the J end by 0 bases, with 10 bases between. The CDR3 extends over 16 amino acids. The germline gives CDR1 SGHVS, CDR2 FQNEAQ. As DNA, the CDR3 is TGTGCCAGCAGCTTAGTTGGGGGAAGCTCCTACAATGAGCAGTTCTTC. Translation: CASSLVGGSSYNEQFF.

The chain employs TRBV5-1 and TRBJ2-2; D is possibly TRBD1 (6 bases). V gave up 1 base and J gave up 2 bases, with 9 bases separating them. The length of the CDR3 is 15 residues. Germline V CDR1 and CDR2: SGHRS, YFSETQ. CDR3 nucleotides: TGCGCCAGCAGCTTGTTACAGGGAAACACCGGGGAGCTGTTTTTT. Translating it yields CASSLLQGNTGELFF. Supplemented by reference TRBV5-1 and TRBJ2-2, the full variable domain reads KAGVTQTPRYLIKTRGQQVTLSCSPISGHRSVSWYQQTPGQGLQFLFEYFSETQRNKGNFPGRFSGRQFSNSRSEMNVSTLELGDSALYLCASSLLQGNTGELFFGEGSRLTVL.

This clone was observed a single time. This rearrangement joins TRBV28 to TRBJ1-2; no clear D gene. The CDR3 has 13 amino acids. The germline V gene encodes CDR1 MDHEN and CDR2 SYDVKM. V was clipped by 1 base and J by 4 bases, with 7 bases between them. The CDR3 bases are TGTGCCAGCAGTTTATCGGCGGGCTATGGCTACACCTTC. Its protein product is CASSLSAGYGYTF.

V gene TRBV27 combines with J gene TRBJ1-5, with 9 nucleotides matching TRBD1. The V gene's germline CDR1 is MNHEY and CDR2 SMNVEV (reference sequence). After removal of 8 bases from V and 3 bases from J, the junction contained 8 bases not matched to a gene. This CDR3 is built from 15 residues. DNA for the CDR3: TGTGCCAGCCAAATATCACAGGGGGCCAATCAGCCCCAGCATTTT. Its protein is CASQISQGANQPQHF.

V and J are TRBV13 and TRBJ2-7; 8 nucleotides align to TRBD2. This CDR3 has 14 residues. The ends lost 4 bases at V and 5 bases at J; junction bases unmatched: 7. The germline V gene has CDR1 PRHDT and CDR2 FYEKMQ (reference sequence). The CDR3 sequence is CASSSTGTSNEQYF. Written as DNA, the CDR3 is TGTGCCAGCAGCTCCACCGGGACTAGTAACGAGCAGTACTTC.

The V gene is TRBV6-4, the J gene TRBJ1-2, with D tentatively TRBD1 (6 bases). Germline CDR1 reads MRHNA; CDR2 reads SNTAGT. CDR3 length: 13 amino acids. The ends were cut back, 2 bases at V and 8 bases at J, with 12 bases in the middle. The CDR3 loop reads CASSDRGAGGYTF. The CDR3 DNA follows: TGTGCCAGCAGTGACCGGGGGGCGGGCGGCTACACCTTC.

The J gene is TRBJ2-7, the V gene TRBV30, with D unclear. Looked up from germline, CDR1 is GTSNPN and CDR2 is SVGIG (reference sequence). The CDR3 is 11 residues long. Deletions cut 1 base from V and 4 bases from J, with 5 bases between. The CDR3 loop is CAWSGKYEQYF. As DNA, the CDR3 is TGTGCCTGGAGTGGGAAATACGAGCAGTACTTC.

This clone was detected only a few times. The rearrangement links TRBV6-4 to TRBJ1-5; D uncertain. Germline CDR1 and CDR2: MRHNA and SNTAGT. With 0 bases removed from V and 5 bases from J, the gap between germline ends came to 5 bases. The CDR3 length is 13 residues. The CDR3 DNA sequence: TGTGCCAGCAGTGACTCGACGGATCAGCCCCAGCATTTT. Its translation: CASSDSTDQPQHF.

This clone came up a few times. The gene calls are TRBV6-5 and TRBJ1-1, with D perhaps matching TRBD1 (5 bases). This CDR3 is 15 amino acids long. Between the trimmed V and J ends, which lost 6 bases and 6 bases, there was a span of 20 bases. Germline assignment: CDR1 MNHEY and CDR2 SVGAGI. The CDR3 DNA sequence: TGTGCCAGCAGCCTAACAATTGACAGTGGCGCTGAAGCTTTCTTT. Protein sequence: CASSLTIDSGAEAFF.

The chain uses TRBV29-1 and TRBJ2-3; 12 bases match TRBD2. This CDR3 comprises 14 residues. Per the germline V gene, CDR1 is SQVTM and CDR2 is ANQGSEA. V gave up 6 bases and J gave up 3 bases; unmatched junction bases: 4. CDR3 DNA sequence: TGCAGCGTGACTAGCGGGAGTTGGACAGATACGCAGTATTTT. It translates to CSVTSGSWTDTQYF.

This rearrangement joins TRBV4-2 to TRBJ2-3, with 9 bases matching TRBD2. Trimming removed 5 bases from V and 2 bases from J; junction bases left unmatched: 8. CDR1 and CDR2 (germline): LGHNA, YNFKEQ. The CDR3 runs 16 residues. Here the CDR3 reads CASSTTGLAITDTQYF. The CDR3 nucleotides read TGTGCCAGCAGCACGACCGGACTAGCGATCACAGATACGCAGTATTTT.

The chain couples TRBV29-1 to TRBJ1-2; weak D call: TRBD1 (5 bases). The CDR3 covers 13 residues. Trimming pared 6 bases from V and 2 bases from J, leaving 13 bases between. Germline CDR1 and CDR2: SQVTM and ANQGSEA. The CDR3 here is CSVPERGNYGYTF. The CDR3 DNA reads TGCAGCGTGCCCGAAAGGGGAAACTATGGCTACACCTTC. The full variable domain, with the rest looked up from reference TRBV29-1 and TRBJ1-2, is SAVISQKPSRDICQRGTSLTIQCQVDSQVTMMFWYRQQPGQSLTLIATANQGSEATYESGFVIDKFPISRPNLTFSTLTVSNMSPEDSSIYLCSVPERGNYGYTFGSGTRLTVV.

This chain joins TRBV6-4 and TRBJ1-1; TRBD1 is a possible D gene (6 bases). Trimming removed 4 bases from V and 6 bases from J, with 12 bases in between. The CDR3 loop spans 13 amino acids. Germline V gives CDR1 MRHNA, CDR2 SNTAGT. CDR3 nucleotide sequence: TGTGCCAGCAGTGTCCTCGGGGGCTCTGAAGCTTTCTTT. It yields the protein CASSVLGGSEAFF.

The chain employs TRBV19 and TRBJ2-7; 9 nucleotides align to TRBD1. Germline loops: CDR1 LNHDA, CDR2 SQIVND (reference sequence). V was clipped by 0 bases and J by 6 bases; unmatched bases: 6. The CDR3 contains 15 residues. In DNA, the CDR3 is TGTGCCAGTAGTATAGACACGAACAGGGGGCGCGAGCAGTACTTC. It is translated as CASSIDTNRGREQYF.

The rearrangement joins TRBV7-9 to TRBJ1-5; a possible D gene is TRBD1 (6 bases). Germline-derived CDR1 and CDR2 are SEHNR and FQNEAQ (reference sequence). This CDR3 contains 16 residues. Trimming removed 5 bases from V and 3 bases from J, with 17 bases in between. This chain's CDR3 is CASSLGDKLNNQPQHF. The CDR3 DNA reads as TGTGCCAGCAGCCTTGGGGACAAACTTAACAATCAGCCCCAGCATTTT.

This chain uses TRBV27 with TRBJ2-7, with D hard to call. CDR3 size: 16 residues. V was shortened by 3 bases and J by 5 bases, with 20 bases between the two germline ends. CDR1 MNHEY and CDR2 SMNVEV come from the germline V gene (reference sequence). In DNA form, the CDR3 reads TGTGCCAGCAGTTTCCAGCCCCCCGCGTTACGGCACGAGCAGTACTTC. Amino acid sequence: CASSFQPPALRHEQYF.

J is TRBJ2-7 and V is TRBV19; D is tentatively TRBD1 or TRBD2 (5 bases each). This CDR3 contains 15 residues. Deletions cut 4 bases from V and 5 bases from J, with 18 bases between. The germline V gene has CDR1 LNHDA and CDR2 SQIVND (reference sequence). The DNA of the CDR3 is TGTGCCAGTAGTACCGCACCGGGGCAGTTCCACGAGCAGTACTTC. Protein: CASSTAPGQFHEQYF. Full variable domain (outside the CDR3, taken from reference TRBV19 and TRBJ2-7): DGGITQSPKYLFRKEGQNVTLSCEQNLNHDAMYWYRQDPGQGLRLIYYSQIVNDFQKGDIAEGYSVSREKKESFPLTVTSAQKNPTAFYLCASSTAPGQFHEQYFGPGTRLTVT.

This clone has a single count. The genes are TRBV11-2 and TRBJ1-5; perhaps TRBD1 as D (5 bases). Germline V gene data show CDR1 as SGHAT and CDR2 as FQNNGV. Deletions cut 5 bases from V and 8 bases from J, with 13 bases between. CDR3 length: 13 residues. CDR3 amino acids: CASSPAGREPQHF. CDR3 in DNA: TGTGCCAGCAGCCCGGCAGGGAGGGAGCCCCAGCATTTT.

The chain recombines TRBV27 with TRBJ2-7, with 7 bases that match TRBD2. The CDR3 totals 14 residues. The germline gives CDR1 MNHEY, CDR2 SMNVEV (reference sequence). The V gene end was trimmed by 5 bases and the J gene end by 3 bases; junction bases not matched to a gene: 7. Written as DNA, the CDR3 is TGTGCCAGCAGTGCCGCTAGCGGAAACTACGAGCAGTACTTC. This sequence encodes CASSAASGNYEQYF.

The CDR3 sequence: CASSPSSGYSGNTIYF. The CDR3 DNA is TGTGCCAGCTCACCCTCCTCCGGATACTCTGGAAACACCATATATTTT. J is TRBJ1-3 and V is TRBV18; D remains ambiguous. The V gene lost 3 bases and the J gene lost 0 bases, with 12 bases spanning the gap. CDR1 KGHSH and CDR2 LQKENI come from the germline V gene. This CDR3 region has 16 residues.

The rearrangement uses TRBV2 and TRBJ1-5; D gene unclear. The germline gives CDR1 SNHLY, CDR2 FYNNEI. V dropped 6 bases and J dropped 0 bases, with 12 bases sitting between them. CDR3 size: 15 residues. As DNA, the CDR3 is TGTGCCAGCAGCTGGGGAACCTATAGCAATCAGCCCCAGCATTTT. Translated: CASSWGTYSNQPQHF.

The CDR3 sequence: CASGLRGQTLNTEAFF. The CDR3 DNA is TGTGCTAGTGGTTTGAGGGGACAGACCTTAAACACTGAAGCTTTCTTT. V and J are TRBV12-5 and TRBJ1-1, with 7 bases matching TRBD1. Trimming cost V 2 bases and J 2 bases; bases outside gene matches: 8. The CDR3 extends over 16 amino acids. Germline CDR1 reads LGHNT; CDR2 reads FRNRAP.

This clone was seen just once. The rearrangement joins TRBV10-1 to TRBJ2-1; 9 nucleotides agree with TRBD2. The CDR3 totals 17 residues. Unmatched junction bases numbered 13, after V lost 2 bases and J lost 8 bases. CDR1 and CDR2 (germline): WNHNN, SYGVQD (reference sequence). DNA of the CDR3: TGCGCCAGCAGTGAGAGCTCGAGGCTAGCGGGGCTGGATGAGCAGTTCTTC. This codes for CASSESSRLAGLDEQFF.

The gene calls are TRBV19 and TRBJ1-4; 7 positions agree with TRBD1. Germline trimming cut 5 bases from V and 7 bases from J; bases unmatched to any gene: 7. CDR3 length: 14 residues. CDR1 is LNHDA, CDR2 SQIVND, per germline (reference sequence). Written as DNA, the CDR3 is TGTGCCAGTAGTGCAACAGGGGAGGCTGAAAAACTGTTTTTT. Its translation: CASSATGEAEKLFF.

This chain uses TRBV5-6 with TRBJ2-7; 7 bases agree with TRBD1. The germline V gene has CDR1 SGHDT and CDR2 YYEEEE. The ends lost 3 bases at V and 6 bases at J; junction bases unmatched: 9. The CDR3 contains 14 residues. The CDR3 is CASSSYGTAREQYF. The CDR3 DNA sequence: TGTGCCAGCAGCTCGTACGGGACAGCGCGCGAGCAGTACTTC.

The CDR3 sequence is CASTKRRTSGSYEQYF. The CDR3, as DNA: TGTGCCAGCACCAAGAGGCGGACTAGCGGGTCCTACGAGCAGTACTTC. The genes are TRBV5-4 and TRBJ2-7, with 11 positions matching TRBD2. Germline CDR1 and CDR2: SGHNT and YYREEE (reference sequence). The trim removed 6 bases at V and 1 base at J, leaving 9 bases unmatched. There are 16 residues in the CDR3.

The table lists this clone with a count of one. Here the CDR3 DNA reads TGTGCCAGCAGTCCCCTAGGCGGAATAGGGTTTGGCAATCAGCCCCAGCATTTT. Translated: CASSPLGGIGFGNQPQHF. The chain has TRBV27 and TRBJ1-5; D is unresolved. Trimming shortened V by 5 bases and J by 2 bases, and 22 bases separated the two germline ends. The CDR3 length is 18 residues. Germline V CDR1 and CDR2: MNHEY, SMNVEV (reference sequence).

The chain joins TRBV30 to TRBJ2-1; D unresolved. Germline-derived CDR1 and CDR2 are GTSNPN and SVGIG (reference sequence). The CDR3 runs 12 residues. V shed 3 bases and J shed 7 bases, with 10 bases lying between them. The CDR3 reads CAWSPVANEQFF. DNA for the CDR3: TGTGCCTGGAGCCCCGTGGCAAATGAGCAGTTCTTC.

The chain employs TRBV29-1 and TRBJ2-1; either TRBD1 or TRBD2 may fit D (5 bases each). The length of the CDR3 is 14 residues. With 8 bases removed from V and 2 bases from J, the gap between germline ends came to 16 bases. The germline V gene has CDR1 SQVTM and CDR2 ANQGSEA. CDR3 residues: CSPGRGPPYNEQFF. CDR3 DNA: TGCAGCCCGGGGCGAGGGCCCCCCTACAATGAGCAGTTCTTC.